One and the same sample provided the 25 T cell receptor beta chains below, sequenced in a study of T-cell memory formation after mild COVID-19. TCRdb independently ran MiXCR on the 5' RACE reads; one entry per CDR3 protein. The repertoire holds fewer than 650,000 distinct CDR3 sequences, with approximately 15% as singletons. The specimen was PBMCs or a T cell subset sorted from them (not recorded which). The receptor source for this set is an adult woman who had mild COVID-19 (a few samples of this study predate the infection). Cell type and time point are not known.

This clonotype appeared a few times. The chain has TRBV5-1 and TRBJ2-7, with 8 bases that match TRBD1. The J segment lost 5 bases and the V segment lost 4 bases, leaving 8 bases of the junction unmatched. Germline CDR1 SGHRS, CDR2 YFSETQ. The CDR3 sequence is 14 residues long. The CDR3 loop is CASSTGQGPNEQYF. The CDR3 coding sequence is TGCGCCAGCAGCACCGGACAGGGACCGAACGAGCAGTACTTC. The full variable domain, with the rest looked up from reference TRBV5-1 and TRBJ2-7, is KAGVTQTPRYLIKTRGQQVTLSCSPISGHRSVSWYQQTPGQGLQFLFEYFSETQRNKGNFPGRFSGRQFSNSRSEMNVSTLELGDSALYLCASSTGQGPNEQYFGPGTRLTVT.

J is TRBJ2-7 and V is TRBV7-9; D is tentatively TRBD1 or TRBD2 (5 bases each). The germline V gene encodes CDR1 SEHNR and CDR2 FQNEAQ (reference sequence). The CDR3 spans 15 residues. V was pared by 5 bases and J by 4 bases, with 18 bases between. CDR3 in amino acids: CASSPPRGAEYEQYF. The CDR3 nucleotides read TGTGCCAGCAGCCCCCCCCGAGGGGCGGAATACGAGCAGTACTTC.

The rearrangement uses TRBV7-6 and TRBJ2-3; 10 positions match TRBD2. The V segment lost 5 bases and the J segment 2 bases; nucleotides outside the gene matches: 10. The CDR3 totals 17 residues. In germline, CDR1 is SGHVS, CDR2 FNYEAQ. In DNA form, the CDR3 reads TGTGCCAGCAGCCTAATCGAGCGGGGGGGCGTCACAGATACGCAGTATTTT. This gives the protein CASSLIERGGVTDTQYF.

V usage is TRBV29-1 and J usage is TRBJ2-7; D not resolved. The CDR3 is 13 residues long. V gave up 7 bases and J gave up 2 bases, with 15 bases separating them. The germline gives CDR1 SQVTM, CDR2 ANQGSEA. CDR3 protein: CSAGGSLAYEQYF. The CDR3 nucleotides are TGCAGCGCTGGTGGCAGTTTGGCCTACGAGCAGTACTTC.

This clonotype has only a few counts. This chain connects TRBV11-2 to TRBJ2-2; possibly TRBD2 for D (5 bases). Trimming pared 7 bases from V and 6 bases from J, leaving 15 bases between. This CDR3 comprises 14 residues. CDR1 SGHAT and CDR2 FQNNGV come from the germline V gene. The CDR3 nucleotides read TGTGCCAGCAACATCAGGAGCGGTGCCGGGGAGCTGTTTTTT. It yields the protein CASNIRSGAGELFF.

This clonotype was observed a few times. CDR3 in DNA: TGTGCCAGCAGTTTCCCCTCGTGGACCTCCTACAATGAGCAGTTCTTC. This encodes CASSFPSWTSYNEQFF. The chain couples TRBV12-3 or TRBV12-4 to TRBJ2-1; D is uncertain. V lost 3 bases and J 0 bases, leaving 12 bases between the germline ends. The CDR3 contains 16 residues.

This clonotype was picked up many times. DNA for the CDR3: TGTGCCAGCAGTTTCGGGCTAGCGGGGGAGTTATATCAGTACTTC. This encodes CASSFGLAGELYQYF. The chain recombines TRBV12-3 or TRBV12-4 with TRBJ2-4, with TRBD2 identical over 10 bases. The CDR3 totals 15 residues. J lost 12 bases, V lost 3 bases, and 11 bases had no gene match.

The chain joins TRBV5-6 to TRBJ2-7, with 13 positions matching TRBD2. J was trimmed by 6 bases and V by 3 bases; bases with no gene match: 6. This CDR3 spans 15 amino acids. Germline CDR1 and CDR2: SGHDT and YYEEEE. CDR3 loop: CASSSGLAGYLEQYF. CDR3 bases: TGTGCCAGCAGCTCGGGACTAGCGGGATATCTCGAGCAGTACTTC.

The rearrangement joins TRBV6-2 or TRBV6-3 to TRBJ1-5; no clear D gene. CDR3 length: 14 residues. Germline CDR1 MNHEY, CDR2 SVGEGT. V gave up 7 bases and J gave up 6 bases, with 16 bases separating them. CDR3 nucleotide sequence: TGTGCCAGCAAGATAGGATCCGTCGGTCAGCCCCAGCATTTT. Its translation is CASKIGSVGQPQHF.

This clonotype has a handful of counts. The chain couples TRBV12-3 or TRBV12-4 to TRBJ1-2; D is unclear. The CDR3 spans 14 residues. The V end lost 3 bases, the J end lost 3 bases, and 11 bases lay between the germline ends. The CDR3 DNA reads as TGTGCCAGCAGTTTTGAGGGTCTTGACTATGGCTACACCTTC. Protein: CASSFEGLDYGYTF.

The chain employs TRBV25-1 and TRBJ1-2; D not certain. The CDR3 is 16 residues long. Between the trimmed V and J ends, which lost 3 bases and 4 bases, there was a span of 18 bases. CDR1 and CDR2 (germline): MGHDK, SYGVNS. The CDR3 protein is CASSEPRDSPGYGYTF. The CDR3 region has the DNA TGTGCCAGCAGTGAGCCCCGAGACTCCCCAGGCTATGGCTACACCTTC.

The CDR3 nucleotides read TGTGCCAGCAGCTTACGGTGGGAGCGGGGGAACACCGGGGAGCTGTTTTTT. Residues: CASSLRWERGNTGELFF. The chain has TRBV7-8 and TRBJ2-2; 7 bases match TRBD2. Germline assignment: CDR1 SGHVS and CDR2 FQNEAQ. V gave up 2 bases and J gave up 1 base; unmatched junction bases: 7. The CDR3 covers 17 residues.

This clonotype was counted a few times. V gene TRBV5-1 combines with J gene TRBJ2-3, with D unresolved. The germline gives CDR1 SGHRS, CDR2 YFSETQ. V gave up 2 bases and J gave up 2 bases, with 9 bases separating them. There are 14 residues in the CDR3. In DNA, the CDR3 is TGCGCCAGCAGCTTAAAAGGATACACAGATACGCAGTATTTT. Translating it yields CASSLKGYTDTQYF.

This chain connects TRBV7-2 to TRBJ2-7, with 11 bases fitting TRBD2. V shed 2 bases and J 1 base; nucleotides not matched to a gene: 7. Germline values: CDR1 SGHTA, CDR2 FQGNSA. This CDR3 is built from 17 residues. CDR3 protein: CASSLSLAGGSSYEQYF. The CDR3 DNA follows: TGTGCCAGCAGCTTAAGCCTAGCGGGAGGAAGTTCCTACGAGCAGTACTTC. The full variable domain, with the rest looked up from reference TRBV7-2 and TRBJ2-7, is GAGVSQSPSNKVTEKGKDVELRCDPISGHTALYWYRQSLGQGLEFLIYFQGNSAPDKSGLPSDRFSAERTGGSVSTLTIQRTQQEDSAVYLCASSLSLAGGSSYEQYFGPGTRLTVT.

The chain links TRBV5-6 to TRBJ2-7; D call uncertain. The CDR3 has 15 amino acids. Germline V lookup: CDR1 SGHDT, CDR2 YYEEEE. V lost 4 bases and J 0 bases, leaving 14 bases between the germline ends. CDR3 bases: TGTGCCAGCAGCCAGTTGCCTTTGAGCTCCTACGAGCAGTACTTC. Its translation is CASSQLPLSSYEQYF.

The chain has TRBV30 and TRBJ2-7; 8 positions agree with TRBD1. The V segment lost 1 base and the J segment 1 base; nucleotides outside the gene matches: 3. Germline CDR1 is GTSNPN and CDR2 is SVGIG (reference sequence). The length of the CDR3 is 14 residues. Written as DNA, the CDR3 is TGTGCCTGGAGTGAACAGGGGGTTTCCTACGAGCAGTACTTC. It encodes CAWSEQGVSYEQYF.

The chain links TRBV4-1 to TRBJ1-2; D call uncertain. The CDR3 has 14 amino acids. V lost 3 bases to trimming and J lost 8 bases, with 16 bases between them. Germline V gene lookup returns CDR1 MGHRA and CDR2 YSYEKL. The CDR3 DNA reads TGCGCCAGCAGCCAGCCCCTTTCGAGAATGGGCTACACCTTC. Translation: CASSQPLSRMGYTF.

The sample holds a few counts of this clonotype. V gene TRBV5-6 combines with J gene TRBJ2-5; D uncertain. The CDR3 is made up of 13 amino acids. With 2 bases removed from V and 4 bases from J, the gap between germline ends came to 9 bases. Germline CDR1 and CDR2: SGHDT and YYEEEE. The CDR3 coding sequence is TGTGCCAGCAGCTTCACGACGGGAGAGACCCAGTACTTC. This codes for CASSFTTGETQYF.

This clonotype appeared a few times. The V and J genes are TRBV6-1 and TRBJ1-3; a possible D gene is TRBD1 (6 bases). Germline-derived CDR1 and CDR2 are MNHNS and SASEGT. Trimming removed 2 bases from V and 4 bases from J, with 12 bases in between. CDR3 size: 15 residues. As DNA, the CDR3 is TGTGCCAGCAGTGAATTTTCAGGGGACGGAAACACCATATATTTT. The encoded protein is CASSEFSGDGNTIYF.

In this sample, this clonotype turned up a few times. The gene calls are TRBV27 and TRBJ2-2; 10 bases are shared with TRBD1. CDR1 is MNHEY, CDR2 SMNVEV, per germline (reference sequence). This CDR3 spans 15 amino acids. V shed 5 bases and J 5 bases; nucleotides not matched to a gene: 5. CDR3 sequence: CASSPDRGQTGELFF. The CDR3 coding sequence is TGTGCCAGCAGTCCAGACAGGGGGCAAACCGGGGAGCTGTTTTTT.

At least ten counts were recorded for this clonotype. This chain joins TRBV5-4 and TRBJ2-7; 10 nucleotides line up with TRBD1. CDR1 and CDR2 (germline): SGHNT, YYREEE (reference sequence). The CDR3 has 16 amino acids. The V gene end was trimmed by 0 bases and the J gene end by 5 bases; junction bases not matched to a gene: 8. Here the CDR3 reads CASSLAGIGQGDEQYF. The DNA for the CDR3 is TGTGCCAGCAGCTTGGCCGGTATCGGACAGGGGGACGAGCAGTACTTC.

CDR3 protein: CASSSPLGGLPSYEQYF. The CDR3 region has the DNA TGTGCCAGCAGCTCCCCGCTGGGGGGTCTTCCCTCCTACGAGCAGTACTTC. The chain couples TRBV7-9 to TRBJ2-7, with a tentative D call TRBD2 (6 bases). The CDR3 is made up of 17 amino acids. Germline CDR1 reads SEHNR; CDR2 reads FQNEAQ (reference sequence). V was clipped by 4 bases and J by 0 bases, with 19 bases between them.

This clonotype has a handful of counts. The rearrangement uses TRBV28 and TRBJ1-6; unclear D gene. Germline CDR1 reads MDHEN; CDR2 reads SYDVKM. Deletions cut 4 bases from V and 9 bases from J, with 13 bases between. CDR3 size: 14 residues. CDR3: CASSSPGQSSPLHF. The CDR3 nucleotides are TGTGCCAGCAGTTCCCCAGGCCAATCTTCACCCCTCCACTTT.

The table lists this clonotype with a few counts. The chain links TRBV15 to TRBJ1-2; D unclear. V gave up 0 bases and J gave up 3 bases, with 8 bases separating them. The CDR3 consists of 14 residues. From germline, CDR1 is LNHNV and CDR2 YYDKDF (reference sequence). The CDR3 coding sequence is TGTGCCACCAGCAGAGATCTATCCCACTATGGCTACACCTTC. Translating it yields CATSRDLSHYGYTF.

This clonotype was seen more than once but under ten times. The chain links TRBV6-6 to TRBJ1-5; D possibly corresponds to TRBD1 (6 bases). Germline V CDR1 and CDR2: MNHNY, SVGAGI (reference sequence). This CDR3 has 14 amino acids. Trimming cost V 10 bases and J 2 bases, with 15 bases left between them. This CDR3 reads CATGQGIGNQPQHF. CDR3 sequence (DNA): TGTGCCACGGGGCAGGGGATCGGCAATCAGCCCCAGCATTTT.